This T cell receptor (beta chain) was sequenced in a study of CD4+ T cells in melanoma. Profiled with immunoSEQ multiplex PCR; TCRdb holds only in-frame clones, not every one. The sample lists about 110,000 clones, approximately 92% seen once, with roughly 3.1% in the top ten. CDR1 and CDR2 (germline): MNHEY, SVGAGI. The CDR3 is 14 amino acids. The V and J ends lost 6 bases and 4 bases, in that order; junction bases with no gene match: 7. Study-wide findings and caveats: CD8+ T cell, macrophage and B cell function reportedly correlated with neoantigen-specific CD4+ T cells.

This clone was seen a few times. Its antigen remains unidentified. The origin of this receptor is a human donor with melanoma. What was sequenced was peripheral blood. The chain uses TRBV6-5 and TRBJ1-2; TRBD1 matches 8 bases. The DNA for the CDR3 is TGTGCCAGCAGGGATTCAGGGGGCGCCTATGGCTACACCTTC. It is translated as CASRDSGGAYGYTF.